This TCR beta chain comes out of a study of blood T cells in healthy people across ages. Overall study results and limits: Using unsorted PBMCs precluded a conclusive naive versus antigen-experienced comparison.

In germline, CDR1 is SGHVS, CDR2 FQNEAQ. Trimming took 1 base from V and 7 from J, leaving 11 bases between them. The CDR3 sequence is 14 residues long. Comment on this clonotype: The antigen is unknown.

Every donor gave around 10 milliliters of peripheral blood. The authors ran a second PCR of 7 to 11 cycles using a sample-barcoded 5' primer and a J-beta primer mix. Template switching added a 12-random-nucleotide identifier to every cDNA molecule. In TCRdb, the 5' RACE reads were re-called with MiXCR into one record per CDR3 protein. Of around 800,000 distinct CDR3 sequences in the sample, about 48% were seen once. The sample taken for sequencing was blood. This chain links TRBV7-8 with TRBJ2-1; no definite D call. This receptor was identified in a man aged 80 or over in good health. The DNA of the CDR3 is TGTGCCAGCAGCTTAGTAATCGGATGGAATGAGCAGTTCTTC. The encoded protein is CASSLVIGWNEQFF.